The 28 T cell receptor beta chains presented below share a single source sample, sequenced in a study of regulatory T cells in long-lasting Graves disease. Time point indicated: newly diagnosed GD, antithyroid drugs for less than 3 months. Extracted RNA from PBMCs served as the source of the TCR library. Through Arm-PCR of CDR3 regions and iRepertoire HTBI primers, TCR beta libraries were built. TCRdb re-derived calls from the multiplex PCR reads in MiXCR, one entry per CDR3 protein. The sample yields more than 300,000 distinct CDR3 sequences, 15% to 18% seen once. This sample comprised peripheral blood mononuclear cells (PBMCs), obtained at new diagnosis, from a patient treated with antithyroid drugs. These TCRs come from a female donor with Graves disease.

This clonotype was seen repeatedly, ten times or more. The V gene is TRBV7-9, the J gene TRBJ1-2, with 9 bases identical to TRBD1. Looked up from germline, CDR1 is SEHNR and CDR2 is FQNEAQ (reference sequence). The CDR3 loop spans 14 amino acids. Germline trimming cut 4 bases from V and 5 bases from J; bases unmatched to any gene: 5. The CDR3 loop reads CASSSGTGNYGYTF. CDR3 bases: TGTGCCAGCAGCTCGGGGACAGGGAATTATGGCTACACCTTC.

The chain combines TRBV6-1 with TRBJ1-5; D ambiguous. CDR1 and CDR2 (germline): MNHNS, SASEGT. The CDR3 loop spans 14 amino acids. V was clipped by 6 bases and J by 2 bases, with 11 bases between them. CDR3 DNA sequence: TGTGCCAGCAGCCCCTCAGGTGGCAATCAGCCCCAGCATTTT. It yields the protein CASSPSGGNQPQHF.

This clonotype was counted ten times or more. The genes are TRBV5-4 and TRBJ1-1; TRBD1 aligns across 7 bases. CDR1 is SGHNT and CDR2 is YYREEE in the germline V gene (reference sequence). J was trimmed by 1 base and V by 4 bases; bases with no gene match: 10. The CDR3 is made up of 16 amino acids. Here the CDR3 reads CASSQTTGVGNTEAFF. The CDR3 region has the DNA TGTGCCAGCAGCCAAACTACAGGGGTAGGGAACACTGAAGCTTTCTTT.

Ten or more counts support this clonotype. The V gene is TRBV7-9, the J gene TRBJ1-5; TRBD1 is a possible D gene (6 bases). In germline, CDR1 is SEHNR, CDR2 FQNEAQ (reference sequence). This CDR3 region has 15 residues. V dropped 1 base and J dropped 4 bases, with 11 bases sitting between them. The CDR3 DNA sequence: TGTGCCAGCAGCTTAGGCAGGGGCGGGAATCAGCCCCAGCATTTT. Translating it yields CASSLGRGGNQPQHF.

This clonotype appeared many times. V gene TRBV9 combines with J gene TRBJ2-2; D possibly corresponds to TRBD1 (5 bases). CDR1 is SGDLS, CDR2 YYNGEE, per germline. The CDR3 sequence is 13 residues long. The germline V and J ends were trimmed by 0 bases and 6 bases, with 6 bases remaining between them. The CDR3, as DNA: TGTGCCAGCAGCGTAGAACAGGCCGGGGAGCTGTTTTTT. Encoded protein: CASSVEQAGELFF.

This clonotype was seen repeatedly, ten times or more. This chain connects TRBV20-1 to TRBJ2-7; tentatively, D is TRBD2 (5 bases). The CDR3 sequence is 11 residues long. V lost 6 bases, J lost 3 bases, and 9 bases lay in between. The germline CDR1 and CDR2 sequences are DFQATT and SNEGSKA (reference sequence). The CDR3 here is CSAEGNYEQYF. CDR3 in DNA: TGCAGTGCCGAGGGCAACTACGAGCAGTACTTC.

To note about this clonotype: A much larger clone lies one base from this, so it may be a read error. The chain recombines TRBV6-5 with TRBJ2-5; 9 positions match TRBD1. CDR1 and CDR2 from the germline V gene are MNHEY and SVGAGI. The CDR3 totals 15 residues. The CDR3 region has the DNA TGTGCCAACAGTTACTCGACAGGGGGTGGAGAGACCCAGTACTTC. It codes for CANSYSTGGGETQYF.

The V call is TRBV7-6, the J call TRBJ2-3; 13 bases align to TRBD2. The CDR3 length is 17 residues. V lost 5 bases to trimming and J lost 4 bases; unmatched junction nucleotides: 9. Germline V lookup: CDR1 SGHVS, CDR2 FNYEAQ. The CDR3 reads CASSPQLAGGIPDTQYF. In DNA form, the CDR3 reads TGTGCCAGCAGCCCGCAACTAGCGGGGGGGATTCCAGATACGCAGTATTTT.

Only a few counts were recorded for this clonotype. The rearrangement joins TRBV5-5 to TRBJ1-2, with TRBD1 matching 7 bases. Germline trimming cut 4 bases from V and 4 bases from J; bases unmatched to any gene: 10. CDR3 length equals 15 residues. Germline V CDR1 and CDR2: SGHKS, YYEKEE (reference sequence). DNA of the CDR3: TGTGCCAGCAGCGACGACAGGGCAAATCGCTATGGCTACACCTTC. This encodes CASSDDRANRYGYTF.

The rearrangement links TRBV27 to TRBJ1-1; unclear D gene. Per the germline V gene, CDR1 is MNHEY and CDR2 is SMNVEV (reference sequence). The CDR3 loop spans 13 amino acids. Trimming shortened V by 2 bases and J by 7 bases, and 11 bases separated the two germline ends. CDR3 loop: CASSLRGGREAFF. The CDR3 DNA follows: TGTGCCAGCAGTTTAAGAGGAGGTCGTGAAGCTTTCTTT.

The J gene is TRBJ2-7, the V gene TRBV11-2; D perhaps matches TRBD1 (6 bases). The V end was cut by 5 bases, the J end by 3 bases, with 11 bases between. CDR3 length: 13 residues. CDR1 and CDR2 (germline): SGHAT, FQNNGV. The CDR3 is CASSGGSFYEQYF. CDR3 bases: TGTGCCAGCAGCGGGGGCAGTTTCTACGAGCAGTACTTC.

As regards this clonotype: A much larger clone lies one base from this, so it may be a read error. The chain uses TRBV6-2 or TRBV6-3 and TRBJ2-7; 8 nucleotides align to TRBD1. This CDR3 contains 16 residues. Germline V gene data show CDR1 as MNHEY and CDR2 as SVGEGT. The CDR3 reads CANSYSHSGTGLEQYF. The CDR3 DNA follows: TGTGCCAACAGTTACTCACATTCCGGGACAGGTCTCGAGCAGTACTTC.

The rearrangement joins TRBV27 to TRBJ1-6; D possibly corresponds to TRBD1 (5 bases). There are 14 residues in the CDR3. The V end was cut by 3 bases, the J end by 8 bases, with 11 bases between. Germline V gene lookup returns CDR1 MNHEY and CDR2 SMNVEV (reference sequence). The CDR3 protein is CASSFRRVDSPLHF. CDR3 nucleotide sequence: TGTGCCAGCAGTTTTCGCAGGGTGGATTCACCCCTCCACTTT.

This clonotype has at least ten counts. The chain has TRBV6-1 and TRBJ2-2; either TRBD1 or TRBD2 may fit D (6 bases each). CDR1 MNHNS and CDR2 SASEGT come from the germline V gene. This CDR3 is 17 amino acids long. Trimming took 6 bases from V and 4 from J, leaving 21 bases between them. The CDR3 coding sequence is TGTGCCAGCAGCTTACGCTCTTCGGGGGCTAGCACCGGGGAGCTGTTTTTT. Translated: CASSLRSSGASTGELFF.

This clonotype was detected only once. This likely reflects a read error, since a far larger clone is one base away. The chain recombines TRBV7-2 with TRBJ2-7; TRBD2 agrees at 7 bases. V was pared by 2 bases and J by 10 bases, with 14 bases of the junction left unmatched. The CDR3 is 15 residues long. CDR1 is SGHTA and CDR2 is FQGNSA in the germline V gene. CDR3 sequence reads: CASSLTAGVVEAQYF. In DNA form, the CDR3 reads TGTGCCAGCAGCTTAACGGCGGGAGTGGTAGAGGCCCAGTACTTC. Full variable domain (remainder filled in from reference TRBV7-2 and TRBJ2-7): GAGVSQSPSNKVTEKGKDVELRCDPISGHTALYWYRQSLGQGLEFLIYFQGNSAPDKSGLPSDRFSAERTGGSVSTLTIQRTQQEDSAVYLCASSLTAGVVEAQYFGPGTRLTVT.

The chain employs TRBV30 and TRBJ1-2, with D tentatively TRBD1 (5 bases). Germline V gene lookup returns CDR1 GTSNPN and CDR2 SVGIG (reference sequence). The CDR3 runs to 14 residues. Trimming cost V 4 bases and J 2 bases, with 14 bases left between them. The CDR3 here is CAWNNHRTNYGYTF. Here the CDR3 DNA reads TGTGCCTGGAATAATCATAGGACAAACTATGGCTACACCTTC.

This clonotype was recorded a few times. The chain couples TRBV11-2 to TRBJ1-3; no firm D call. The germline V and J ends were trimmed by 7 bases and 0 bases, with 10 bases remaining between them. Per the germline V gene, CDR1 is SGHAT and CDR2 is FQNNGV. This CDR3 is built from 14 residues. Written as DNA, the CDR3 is TGTGCCAGCAACCCCGAATTCTCTGGAAACACCATATATTTT. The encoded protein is CASNPEFSGNTIYF.

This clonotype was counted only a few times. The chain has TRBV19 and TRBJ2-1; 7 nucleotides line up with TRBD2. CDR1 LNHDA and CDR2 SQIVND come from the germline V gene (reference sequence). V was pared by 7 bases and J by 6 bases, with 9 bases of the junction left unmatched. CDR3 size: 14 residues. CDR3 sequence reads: CASIKGGSANEQFF. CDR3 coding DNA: TGTGCCAGTATTAAGGGCGGGAGCGCCAATGAGCAGTTCTTC.

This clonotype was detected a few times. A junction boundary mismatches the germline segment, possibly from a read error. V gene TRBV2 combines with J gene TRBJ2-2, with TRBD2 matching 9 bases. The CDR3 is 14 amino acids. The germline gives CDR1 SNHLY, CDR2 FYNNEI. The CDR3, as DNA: TGTGCCAGCAGTCAAGCGGGGGGTTCCGGGGAGCTGTTTTTT. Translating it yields CASSQAGGSGELFF. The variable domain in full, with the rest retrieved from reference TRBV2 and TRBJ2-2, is EPEVTQTPSHQVTQMGQEVILRCVPISNHLYFYWYRQILGQKVEFLVSFYNNEISEKSEIFDDQFSVERPDGSNFTLKIRSTKLEDSAMYFCASSQAGGSGELFFGEGSRLTVL.

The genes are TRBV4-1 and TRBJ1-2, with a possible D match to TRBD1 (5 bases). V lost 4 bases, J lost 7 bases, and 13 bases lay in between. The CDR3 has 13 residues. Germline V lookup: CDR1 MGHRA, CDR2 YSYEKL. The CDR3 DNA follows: TGCGCCAGCAGCCGGATCGGGACGGTTGGCTACACCTTC. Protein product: CASSRIGTVGYTF.

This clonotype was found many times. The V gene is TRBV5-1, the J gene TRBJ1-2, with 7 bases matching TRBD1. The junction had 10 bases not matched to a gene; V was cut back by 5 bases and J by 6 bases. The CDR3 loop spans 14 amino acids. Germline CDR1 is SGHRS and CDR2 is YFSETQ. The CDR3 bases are TGCGCCAGCAGTTCTCGGGGACAGAGCAATGGCTACACCTTC. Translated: CASSSRGQSNGYTF.

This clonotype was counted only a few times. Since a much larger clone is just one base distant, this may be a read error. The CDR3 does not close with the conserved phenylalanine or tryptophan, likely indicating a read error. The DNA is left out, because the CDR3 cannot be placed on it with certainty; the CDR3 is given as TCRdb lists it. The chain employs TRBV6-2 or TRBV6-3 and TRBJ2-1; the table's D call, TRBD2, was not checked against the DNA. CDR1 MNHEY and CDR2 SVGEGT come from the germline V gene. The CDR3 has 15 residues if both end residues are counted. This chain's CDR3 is CASSSGLADWNEQFL.

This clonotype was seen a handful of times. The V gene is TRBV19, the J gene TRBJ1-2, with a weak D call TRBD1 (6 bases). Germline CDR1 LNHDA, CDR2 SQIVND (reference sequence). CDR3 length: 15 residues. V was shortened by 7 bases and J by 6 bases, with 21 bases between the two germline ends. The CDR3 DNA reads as TGTGCCAGTACTTCTGGCACAGGGCGTTGGAATGGCTACACCTTC. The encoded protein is CASTSGTGRWNGYTF.

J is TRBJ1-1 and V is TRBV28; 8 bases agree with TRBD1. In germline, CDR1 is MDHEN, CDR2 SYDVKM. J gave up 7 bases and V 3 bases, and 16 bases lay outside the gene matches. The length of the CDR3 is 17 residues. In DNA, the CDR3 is TGTGCCAGCAGTTTCCCCCCAAGGGACAGGAAGAAAGATGAAGCTTTCTTT. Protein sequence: CASSFPPRDRKKDEAFF.

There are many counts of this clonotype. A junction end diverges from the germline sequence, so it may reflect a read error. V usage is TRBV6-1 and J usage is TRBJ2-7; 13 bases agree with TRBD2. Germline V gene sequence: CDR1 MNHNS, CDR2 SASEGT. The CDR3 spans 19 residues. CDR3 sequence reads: CASSHGLAGVRGSSYEQCF. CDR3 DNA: TGTGCCAGCAGCCACGGACTAGCGGGAGTAAGAGGGAGCTCCTACGAGCAGTGCTTC.

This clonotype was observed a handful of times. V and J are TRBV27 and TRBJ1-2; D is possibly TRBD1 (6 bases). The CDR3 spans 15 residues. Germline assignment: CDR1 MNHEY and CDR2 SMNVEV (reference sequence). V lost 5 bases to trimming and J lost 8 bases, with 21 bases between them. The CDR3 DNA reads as TGTGCCAGCAGTCCCACTAGGGACATCCTCGGGGGCTACACCTTC. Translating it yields CASSPTRDILGGYTF.

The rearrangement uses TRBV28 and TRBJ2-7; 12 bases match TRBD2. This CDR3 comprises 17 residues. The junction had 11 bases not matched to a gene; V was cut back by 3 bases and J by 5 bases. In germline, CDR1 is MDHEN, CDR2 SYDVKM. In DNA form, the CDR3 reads TGTGCCAGCAGTTTGCTAGCGGGGGGGGCTTTTGGAAACGAGCAGTACTTC. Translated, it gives CASSLLAGGAFGNEQYF.

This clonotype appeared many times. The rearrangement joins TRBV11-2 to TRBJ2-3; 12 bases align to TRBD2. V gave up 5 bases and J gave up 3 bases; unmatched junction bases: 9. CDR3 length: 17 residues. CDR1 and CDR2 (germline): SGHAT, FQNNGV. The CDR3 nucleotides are TGTGCCAGCAGCCGACTCGGGACTAGCGGGCCTACAGATACGCAGTATTTT. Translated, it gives CASSRLGTSGPTDTQYF.